This is a list of T cell receptor beta chains from one sample in a study of cytomegalovirus exposure and HLA in healthy donors. The data were produced by immunoSEQ multiplex PCR, yet TCRdb's version contains in-frame clones alone and is incomplete. Of more than 80,000 clones listed, approximately 80% are singletons. The sample comprised PBMCs. The receptors originated from a man aged 45 to 65 in good health and CMV-seronegative. CDR3s include the opening cysteine and the closing phenylalanine or tryptophan. Fields, in order: CDR3 DNA, CDR3 protein, clone size, J gene, V gene, D gene. D genes are given only for firm matches. Size values are once, few and many counts, or a class for expanded clones, and some rows have none.

CDR3 DNA: TGCGCCAGCAGCCAAGAGTGGGGGCGCGGTGAAAAACTGTTTTTT
CDR3 protein: CASSQEWGRGEKLFF
clone size: -
J gene: TRBJ1-4
V gene: TRBV4-1
D gene: -

CDR3 DNA: TGTGCCAGTAGTTCACAGGGTACCGGGGATTCACCCCTCCACTTT
CDR3 protein: CASSSQGTGDSPLHF
clone size: few
J gene: TRBJ1-6
V gene: TRBV19
D gene: -

CDR3 DNA: TGCGCCAGCAGCCTGGGACAGGAGCAGCCCCAGCATTTT
CDR3 protein: CASSLGQEQPQHF
clone size: -
J gene: TRBJ1-5
V gene: TRBV4-1
D gene: TRBD1

CDR3 DNA: TGCGCCAGCAGCCAAGATGGGACTAAAAACATTCAGTACTTC
CDR3 protein: CASSQDGTKNIQYF
clone size: few
J gene: TRBJ2-4
V gene: TRBV4-1
D gene: -

CDR3 DNA: TGTGCCAGCAGCCCCACCGCAGTCATTGGAGAAGGGGGTGAAGCTTTCTTT
CDR3 protein: CASSPTAVIGEGGEAFF
clone size: -
J gene: TRBJ1-1
V gene: TRBV7-9
D gene: -

CDR3 DNA: TGTGCCATCAGGTTAGGGGAAGGTGAAAAACTGTTTTTT
CDR3 protein: CAIRLGEGEKLFF
clone size: few
J gene: TRBJ1-4
V gene: TRBV10-3
D gene: -

CDR3 DNA: TGCGCCAGCAGTCAAGCGGGGATTAGCAATCAGCCCCAGCATTTT
CDR3 protein: CASSQAGISNQPQHF
clone size: -
J gene: TRBJ1-5
V gene: TRBV23-1
D gene: -

CDR3 DNA: TGTGCCAGTACCCCCAGCGGGGGTTTCCAAGAGACCCAGTACTTC
CDR3 protein: CASTPSGGFQETQYF
clone size: -
J gene: TRBJ2-5
V gene: TRBV19
D gene: TRBD2

CDR3 DNA: TGTGCCAGCAGCTTAGCGAGCTCCTACGAGCAGTACTTC
CDR3 protein: CASSLASSYEQYF
clone size: few
J gene: TRBJ2-7
V gene: TRBV7-8
D gene: -

CDR3 DNA: TGCAGCGTTGCCCCGACGACAGGGGGGTATGGCTACACCTTC
CDR3 protein: CSVAPTTGGYGYTF
clone size: -
J gene: TRBJ1-2
V gene: TRBV29-1
D gene: TRBD1

CDR3 DNA: TGTGCCAGCAGTCTTCTACAGGGGAGGCCTGAAGCTTTCTTT
CDR3 protein: CASSLLQGRPEAFF
clone size: -
J gene: TRBJ1-1
V gene: TRBV6-6
D gene: TRBD1

CDR3 DNA: TGTGCCTGGAGGTCACAGGGTAGCTCCTACGAGCAGTACTTC
CDR3 protein: CAWRSQGSSYEQYF
clone size: -
J gene: TRBJ2-7
V gene: TRBV30
D gene: -

CDR3 DNA: TGTGCCACCAGGGAAGTGGGACAGGTGTCTGAAGCTTTCTTT
CDR3 protein: CATREVGQVSEAFF
clone size: -
J gene: TRBJ1-1
V gene: TRBV27
D gene: TRBD1

CDR3 DNA: TGTGCCAGCAGCCCAGGGACGGCGGGAGACTATGGCTACACCTTC
CDR3 protein: CASSPGTAGDYGYTF
clone size: -
J gene: TRBJ1-2
V gene: TRBV7-9
D gene: -

CDR3 DNA: TGTGCCAGTGGTGACAGTTTACCAAACTATGGCTACACCTTC
CDR3 protein: CASGDSLPNYGYTF
clone size: -
J gene: TRBJ1-2
V gene: TRBV2
D gene: -

CDR3 DNA: TGTGCCACCAGCAGAGATATACTCTCTGGAAACACCATATATTTT
CDR3 protein: CATSRDILSGNTIYF
clone size: -
J gene: TRBJ1-3
V gene: TRBV15
D gene: -

CDR3 DNA: TGTGCCAGCACCCCTGGGGGGGGCTTTGGCTACACCTTC
CDR3 protein: CASTPGGGFGYTF
clone size: -
J gene: TRBJ1-2
V gene: TRBV7-2
D gene: -

CDR3 DNA: TGTGCCAGCAGCTCTTCGTTGGGAGCGGGTAAAGAGACCCAGTACTTC
CDR3 protein: CASSSSLGAGKETQYF
clone size: -
J gene: TRBJ2-5
V gene: TRBV5-4
D gene: -

CDR3 DNA: TGTGCCAGCTCACCGGGACAGCCAGATCAGCCCCAGCATTTT
CDR3 protein: CASSPGQPDQPQHF
clone size: -
J gene: TRBJ1-5
V gene: TRBV18
D gene: TRBD1

CDR3 DNA: TGCGCCACCCCAGCAGGAAGGGATACGCAGTATTTT
CDR3 protein: CATPAGRDTQYF
clone size: once
J gene: TRBJ2-3
V gene: TRBV10-1
D gene: -

CDR3 DNA: TGTGCCAGCAGCTTGGAGGGGGCCGATGAAAAACTGTTTTTT
CDR3 protein: CASSLEGADEKLFF
clone size: -
J gene: TRBJ1-4
V gene: TRBV5-5
D gene: TRBD1

CDR3 DNA: TGCGCCAGCAGCCCTGTCGAGAACTCCTACAATGAGCAGTTCTTC
CDR3 protein: CASSPVENSYNEQFF
clone size: -
J gene: TRBJ2-1
V gene: TRBV4-1
D gene: -

CDR3 DNA: TGCAGTGCCAGGGGGGATAGTACGCAGTATTTT
CDR3 protein: CSARGDSTQYF
clone size: -
J gene: TRBJ2-3
V gene: TRBV20-1
D gene: -

CDR3 DNA: TGCGCCAGCAGCTTCGGGTCGGCCACTGAAGCTTTCTTT
CDR3 protein: CASSFGSATEAFF
clone size: -
J gene: TRBJ1-1
V gene: TRBV5-1
D gene: -

CDR3 DNA: TGCGCCAGCAGCTTGGGGGGGGTCGGCCCTGGAAACACCATATATTTT
CDR3 protein: CASSLGGVGPGNTIYF
clone size: -
J gene: TRBJ1-3
V gene: TRBV5-1
D gene: -

CDR3 DNA: TGCGCCAGCAGCTTAGAAGGGACAGGGGGTGACGAGCAGTACTTC
CDR3 protein: CASSLEGTGGDEQYF
clone size: -
J gene: TRBJ2-7
V gene: TRBV4-1
D gene: TRBD1

CDR3 DNA: TGTGCCAGCAGCGGACGGCGACAGAGCCCGGAAAAACTGTTTTTT
CDR3 protein: CASSGRRQSPEKLFF
clone size: -
J gene: TRBJ1-4
V gene: TRBV7-2
D gene: -

CDR3 DNA: TGTGCCAGCGTTGGGCCAGGGCCCACTGAAGCTTTCTTT
CDR3 protein: CASVGPGPTEAFF
clone size: few
J gene: TRBJ1-1
V gene: TRBV6-4
D gene: -

CDR3 DNA: TGTGCCAGCAACAGGGGGGGCCCGGACATTCAGTACTTC
CDR3 protein: CASNRGGPDIQYF
clone size: -
J gene: TRBJ2-4
V gene: TRBV28
D gene: -

CDR3 DNA: TGTGCCAGCAGTGATCGCCGGGACAGGGAAGAGACCCAGTACTTC
CDR3 protein: CASSDRRDREETQYF
clone size: -
J gene: TRBJ2-5
V gene: TRBV5-4
D gene: TRBD1

CDR3 DNA: TGTGCCAGCAGTTATGGGGGCGGGGAAAAACTGTTTTTT
CDR3 protein: CASSYGGGEKLFF
clone size: few
J gene: TRBJ1-4
V gene: TRBV6-5
D gene: -

CDR3 DNA: TGTGCCAGCTCACAGGGACAGGACTCTAATGAAAAACTGTTTTTT
CDR3 protein: CASSQGQDSNEKLFF
clone size: -
J gene: TRBJ1-4
V gene: TRBV18
D gene: TRBD1

CDR3 DNA: TGTGCCAGCAGTCTAGCTGGAACTGAGCAGTTCTTC
CDR3 protein: CASSLAGTEQFF
clone size: medium-sized
J gene: TRBJ2-1
V gene: TRBV2
D gene: -

CDR3 DNA: TGTGCCAGCATTTTAAGGGGAAAAAGGTATGGCTACACCTTC
CDR3 protein: CASILRGKRYGYTF
clone size: -
J gene: TRBJ1-2
V gene: TRBV25-1
D gene: -

CDR3 DNA: TGTGCCAGCAGTTCCCCGGGACTAGCGGGAGTAGGAGAGACCCAGTACTTC
CDR3 protein: CASSSPGLAGVGETQYF
clone size: -
J gene: TRBJ2-5
V gene: TRBV5-6
D gene: TRBD2

CDR3 DNA: TGCGCGAACAGGTGTTGGGCTGAAGCTTTCTTT
CDR3 protein: CANRCWAEAFF
clone size: -
J gene: TRBJ1-1
V gene: TRBV23-1
D gene: -

CDR3 DNA: TGTGCCAGCAGCTCGCGGGACAGGGGTGACTATGGCTACACCTTC
CDR3 protein: CASSSRDRGDYGYTF
clone size: -
J gene: TRBJ1-2
V gene: TRBV7-2
D gene: TRBD1

CDR3 DNA: TGTGCCAGCAGCTCCCGAACTAGGGGGGGCCGGGAGCGCACAGATACGCAGTATTTT
CDR3 protein: CASSSRTRGGRERTDTQYF
clone size: -
J gene: TRBJ2-3
V gene: TRBV13
D gene: -

CDR3 DNA: TGTGCCAGCAAGACTCGGACAGGGTCCACCGGGGAGCTGTTTTTT
CDR3 protein: CASKTRTGSTGELFF
clone size: -
J gene: TRBJ2-2
V gene: TRBV6-6
D gene: TRBD1

CDR3 DNA: TGTGCCACCAGCAGAGATTTCCGCGGGGACACTGAAGCTTTCTTT
CDR3 protein: CATSRDFRGDTEAFF
clone size: -
J gene: TRBJ1-1
V gene: TRBV15
D gene: -

CDR3 DNA: TGCGCCAGCAGCTGGGACAGGGGAGGTATCGGGGAGCTGTTTTTT
CDR3 protein: CASSWDRGGIGELFF
clone size: few
J gene: TRBJ2-2
V gene: TRBV5-1
D gene: TRBD1

CDR3 DNA: TGTGCCAGCAGCTTATCGGGACTAGCTAATGAGCAGTTCTTC
CDR3 protein: CASSLSGLANEQFF
clone size: -
J gene: TRBJ2-1
V gene: TRBV7-8
D gene: TRBD2

CDR3 DNA: TGCGCCAGCAGCTTGCGGGGCGGGGGGGCTTTTCAAGAGCAGTTCTTC
CDR3 protein: CASSLRGGGAFQEQFF
clone size: -
J gene: TRBJ2-1
V gene: TRBV5-1
D gene: TRBD2

CDR3 DNA: TGTGCCAGTAAGCCTTGGAATAGCGGGGGGGAAGAGCAGTTCTTC
CDR3 protein: CASKPWNSGGEEQFF
clone size: -
J gene: TRBJ2-1
V gene: TRBV19
D gene: TRBD2

CDR3 DNA: TGTGCCAGTAGTATAGCCTCTACTGGTGAGCAGTTCTTC
CDR3 protein: CASSIASTGEQFF
clone size: -
J gene: TRBJ2-1
V gene: TRBV19
D gene: -

CDR3 DNA: TGTGCCAGCAGCCGGGGGCTAGCGGGGGGCACAGATACGCAGTATTTT
CDR3 protein: CASSRGLAGGTDTQYF
clone size: -
J gene: TRBJ2-3
V gene: TRBV7-3
D gene: TRBD2

CDR3 DNA: TGCGCCAGCAGTGAGTCGATGAGCGGGGGGCAGGATACGCAGTATTTT
CDR3 protein: CASSESMSGGQDTQYF
clone size: -
J gene: TRBJ2-3
V gene: TRBV10-1
D gene: TRBD2

CDR3 DNA: TGTGCCACCCAGACTTCTCAAGAGACCCAGTACTTC
CDR3 protein: CATQTSQETQYF
clone size: -
J gene: TRBJ2-5
V gene: TRBV28
D gene: -